This T cell receptor (beta chain) was obtained from a study of beta chain features in type 1 diabetes. The study's findings and limits: Naive, central memory and regulatory TCRB repertoires appeared more similar among patients than healthy donors.

This clone has just a few counts. Its antigen is as yet unknown. The CDR3 is made up of 16 amino acids. In germline, CDR1 is ENHRY, CDR2 SYGVKD. V shed 0 bases and J shed 1 base, with 9 bases lying between them. Since all of the isolated RNA was reverse transcribed, expressed TCRB transcripts were what got sequenced. The method was immunoSEQ multiplex PCR; TCRdb's version includes in-frame clones alone and lacks a portion of them. The table lists 300,000 to 400,000 clones, 11% of them singletons. V and J are TRBV10-3 and TRBJ2-2; no reliable D call. The receptor was isolated from a woman aged 25 to 39 in good health. Sequenced sample: naive CD4+ T cells from blood. The CDR3: CAISESSGGNTGELFF. CDR3 bases: TGTGCCATCAGTGAGTCGAGTGGTGGGAACACCGGGGAGCTGTTTTTT.